This T cell receptor beta chain was identified in a study of blood T cell repertoires in COVID-19. About the study: Whether acute or convalescent, the COVID-19 samples came from the United States, Italy and Spain. From T cells, B-cell-depleted T cells, or PBMCs came the material, which was cDNA or gDNA.

Study processing details: Amplification with reference gene primers provided the estimates of nucleated cell counts. Produced via immunoSEQ multiplex PCR; TCRdb's table is partial and in-frame only. V, J and clone size reflect that table, while D and trimming were determined from the DNA. The data contain roughly 190,000 clones, around nine tenths of them singletons. CDR1 is LGHNA and CDR2 is YNFKEQ in the germline V gene. The CDR3 spans 18 residues. The V segment lost 4 bases and the J segment 4 bases; nucleotides outside the gene matches: 14. In this sample, this clone turned up a few times. The chain is built from TRBV4-2 and TRBJ2-5; TRBD2 aligns across 11 bases. This TCR was sampled from a woman in her 40s who had recovered from COVID-19. Material: peripheral blood. The CDR3: CASSPRRISGRAVETQYF. DNA of the CDR3: TGTGCCAGCAGCCCCCGTAGGATTAGCGGGAGGGCCGTAGAGACCCAGTACTTC.